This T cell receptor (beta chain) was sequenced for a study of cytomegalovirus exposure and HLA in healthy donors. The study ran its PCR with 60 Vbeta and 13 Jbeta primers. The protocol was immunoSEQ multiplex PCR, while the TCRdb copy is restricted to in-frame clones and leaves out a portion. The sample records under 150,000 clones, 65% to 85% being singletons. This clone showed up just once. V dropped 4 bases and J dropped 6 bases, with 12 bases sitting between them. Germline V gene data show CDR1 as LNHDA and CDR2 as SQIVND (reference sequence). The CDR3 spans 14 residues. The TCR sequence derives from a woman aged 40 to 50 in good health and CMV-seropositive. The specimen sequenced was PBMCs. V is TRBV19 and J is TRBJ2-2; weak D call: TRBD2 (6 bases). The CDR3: CASSTYGSPGELFF. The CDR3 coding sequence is TGTGCCAGTAGTACCTACGGGAGCCCCGGGGAGCTGTTTTTT.